The T cell receptor beta chain under discussion was sequenced for a study of cytomegalovirus exposure and HLA in healthy donors. Points from the study as a whole: Cytomegalovirus status was reportedly diagnosed by the classifier with high sensitivity and specificity. The tendency of first-cohort TCR clusters to co-occur in the 120 or so validation repertoires emerged from a later analysis.

The CDR3 runs to 13 residues. Germline CDR1 and CDR2: MGHRA and YSYEKL. V was trimmed by 1 base and J by 2 bases, leaving 6 bases between them. This clone was observed a handful of times. What it binds is not known. From the approximately 120-subject validation cohort, which was separate from the approximately 670-subject first cohort, the donors were drawn. Measured with immunoSEQ multiplex PCR; TCRdb has only the in-frame clones, and not every one. The profile shows about 130,000 clones, approximately 90% of them singletons. The material sequenced was PBMCs. The gene calls are TRBV4-1 and TRBJ2-7; D is unclear. The source of this sequence is a woman aged 25 to 45 in good health and CMV-seropositive. CDR3 DNA: TGCGCCAGCAGCCAAGCTGTTACCTACGAGCAGTACTTC. It yields the protein CASSQAVTYEQYF.